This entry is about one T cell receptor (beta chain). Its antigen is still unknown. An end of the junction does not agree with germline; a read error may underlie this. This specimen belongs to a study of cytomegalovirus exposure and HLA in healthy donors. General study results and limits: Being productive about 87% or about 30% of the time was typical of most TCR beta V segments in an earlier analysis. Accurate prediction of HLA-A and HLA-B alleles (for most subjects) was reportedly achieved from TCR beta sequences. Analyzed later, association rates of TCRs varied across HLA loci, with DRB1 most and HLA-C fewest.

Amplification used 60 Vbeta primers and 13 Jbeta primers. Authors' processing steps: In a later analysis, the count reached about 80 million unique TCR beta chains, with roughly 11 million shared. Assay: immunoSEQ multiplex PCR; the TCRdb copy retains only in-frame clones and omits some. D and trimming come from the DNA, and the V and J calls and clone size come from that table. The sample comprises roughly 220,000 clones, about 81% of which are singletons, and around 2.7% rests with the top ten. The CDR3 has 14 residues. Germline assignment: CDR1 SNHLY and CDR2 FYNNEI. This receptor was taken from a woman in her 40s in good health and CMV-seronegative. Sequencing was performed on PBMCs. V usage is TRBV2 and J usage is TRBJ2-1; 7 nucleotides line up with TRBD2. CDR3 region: CASSDASGMGGTIF. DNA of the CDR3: TGTGCCAGCAGTGATGCATCGGGGATGGGGGGGACGATCTTC.